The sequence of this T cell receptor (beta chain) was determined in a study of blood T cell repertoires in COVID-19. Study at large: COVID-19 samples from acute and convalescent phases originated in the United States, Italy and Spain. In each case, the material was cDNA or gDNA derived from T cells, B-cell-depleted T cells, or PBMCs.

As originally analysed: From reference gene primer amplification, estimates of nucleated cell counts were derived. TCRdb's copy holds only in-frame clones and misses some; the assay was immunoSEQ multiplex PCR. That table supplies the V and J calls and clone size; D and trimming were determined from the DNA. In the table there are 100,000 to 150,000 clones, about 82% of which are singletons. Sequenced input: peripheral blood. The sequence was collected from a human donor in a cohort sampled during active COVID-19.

The CDR3: CATSREGLARNEQFF. DNA of the CDR3: TGTGCCACCAGCAGAGAGGGACTAGCGCGGAATGAGCAGTTCTTC. This chain uses TRBV15 with TRBJ2-1; the match to TRBD2 covers 10 bases. The length of the CDR3 is 15 residues. After removal of 0 bases from V and 7 bases from J, the junction contained 3 bases not matched to a gene. Germline V gene lookup returns CDR1 LNHNV and CDR2 YYDKDF (reference sequence).